The source of this T cell receptor (beta chain) is a study of siplizumab effects on memory and regulatory T cells. General observations from the study: In siplizumab cultures, the suppressive function of proliferating Tregs remained unconfirmed.

Comment on this clone: What it recognizes is unknown.

Measured with immunoSEQ multiplex PCR; TCRdb has only the in-frame clones, and not every one. This table holds over 60,000 clones, less than 95% found once. V lost 2 bases and J lost 2, with 8 bases in between. Germline CDR1 reads MNHEY; CDR2 reads SVGAGI. The CDR3 totals 14 residues. The clonotype comes from a human donor in good health. The specimen was CD8+ T cells sorted from blood. The V gene is TRBV6-5, the J gene TRBJ2-3; D perhaps matches TRBD1 (5 bases). Here the CDR3 reads CASSYGANTDTQYF. The CDR3 DNA reads as TGTGCCAGCAGTTACGGGGCTAACACAGATACGCAGTATTTT.